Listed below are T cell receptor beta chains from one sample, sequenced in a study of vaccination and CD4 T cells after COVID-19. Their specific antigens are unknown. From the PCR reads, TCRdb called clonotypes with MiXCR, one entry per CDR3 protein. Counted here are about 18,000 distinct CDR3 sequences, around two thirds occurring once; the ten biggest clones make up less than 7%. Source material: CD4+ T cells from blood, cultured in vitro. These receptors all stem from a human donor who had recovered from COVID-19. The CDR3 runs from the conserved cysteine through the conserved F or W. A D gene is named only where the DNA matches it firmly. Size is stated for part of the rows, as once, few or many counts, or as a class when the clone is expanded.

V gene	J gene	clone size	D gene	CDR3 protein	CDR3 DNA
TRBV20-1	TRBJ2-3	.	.	CSARGKSTDTQYF	TGCAGTGCTAGGGGTAAAAGCACAGATACGCAGTATTTT
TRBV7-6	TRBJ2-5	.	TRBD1	CASSPGTGAQETQYF	TGTGCCAGCAGCCCGGGGACAGGGGCACAAGAGACCCAGTACTTC
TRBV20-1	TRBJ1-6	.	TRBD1	CSALVGQGGSPLHF	TGCAGTGCCTTAGTGGGACAGGGTGGGTCACCCCTCCACTTT
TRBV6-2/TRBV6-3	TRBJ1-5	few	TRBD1	CASTYRGKYQPQHF	TGTGCCAGCACCTACAGGGGGAAATATCAGCCCCAGCATTTT
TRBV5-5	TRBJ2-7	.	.	CASSLAGYSSYEQYF	TGTGCCAGCAGCTTGGCCGGGTACAGCTCCTACGAGCAGTACTTC
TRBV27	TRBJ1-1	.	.	CASSFGGMNTEAFF	TGTGCCAGCAGTTTTGGGGGGATGAACACTGAAGCTTTCTTT
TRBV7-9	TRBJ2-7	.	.	CASSLGSSGTYEQYF	TGCGCCAGCAGCTTGGGGAGTAGCGGAACCTACGAGCAGTACTTC
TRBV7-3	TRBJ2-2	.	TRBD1	CASSRSTGVTGELFF	TGTGCCAGCAGCCGGTCGACAGGGGTCACCGGGGAGCTGTTTTTT
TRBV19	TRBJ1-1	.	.	CASSSPHGGMNTEAFF	TGTGCCAGTAGTTCGCCCCATGGGGGCATGAACACTGAAGCTTTCTTT
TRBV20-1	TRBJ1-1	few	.	CSAGRGFDTEAFF	TGCAGTGCTGGAAGGGGGTTCGACACTGAAGCTTTCTTT
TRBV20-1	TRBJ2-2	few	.	CSARGSLMVSGLGGELFF	TGCAGTGCTAGAGGATCCCTTATGGTGTCCGGGCTTGGCGGGGAGCTGTTTTTT
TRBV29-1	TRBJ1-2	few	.	CSVGRGTNYGYTF	TGCAGCGTCGGACGGGGGACTAACTATGGCTACACCTTC
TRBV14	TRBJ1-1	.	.	CASSQGLWRNTEAFF	TGTGCCAGCAGCCAAGGTTTGTGGAGGAACACTGAAGCTTTCTTT
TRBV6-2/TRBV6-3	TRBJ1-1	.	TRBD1	CASSNGQGAMNTEAFF	TGTGCCAGCAGTAATGGACAGGGGGCTATGAACACTGAAGCTTTCTTT
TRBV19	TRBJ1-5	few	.	CASSPVPTAQPQHF	TGTGCCAGTAGTCCGGTCCCGACGGCTCAGCCCCAGCATTTT
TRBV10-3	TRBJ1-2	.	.	CAISQSPATGYTF	TGTGCCATCAGTCAATCCCCTGCCACCGGCTACACCTTC
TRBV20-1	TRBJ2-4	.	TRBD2	CSARPALATAKNIQYF	TGCAGTGCTAGACCCGCACTAGCGACAGCCAAAAACATTCAGTACTTC
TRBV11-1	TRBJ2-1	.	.	CASSPRWGYNEQFF	TGTGCCAGCAGCCCGAGGTGGGGGTACAATGAGCAGTTCTTC
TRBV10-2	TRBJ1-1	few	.	CASRGSRSFDEAFF	TGCGCCAGCAGGGGGTCACGGAGTTTCGATGAAGCTTTCTTT
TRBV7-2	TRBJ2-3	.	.	CASSFAGGADTQYF	TGTGCCAGCAGCTTTGCTGGGGGCGCGGATACGCAGTATTTT
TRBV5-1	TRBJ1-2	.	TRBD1	CASSFGQGGGYTF	TGCGCCAGCAGCTTCGGACAGGGAGGAGGCTACACCTTC
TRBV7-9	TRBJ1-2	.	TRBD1	CASSPEGQAGYGYTF	TGTGCCAGCAGCCCCGAGGGACAGGCTGGCTATGGCTACACCTTC
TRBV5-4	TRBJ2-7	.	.	CASSLEDREGSYEQYF	TGTGCCAGCAGCTTGGAGGACAGGGAGGGGTCCTACGAGCAGTACTTC
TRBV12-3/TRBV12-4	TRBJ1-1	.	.	CASSFQGLTEAFF	TGTGCCAGCAGTTTCCAGGGCCTCACTGAAGCTTTCTTT
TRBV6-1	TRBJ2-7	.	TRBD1	CASIPSTGYLVYEQYF	TGTGCCAGCATTCCGTCGACAGGGTACCTCGTCTACGAGCAGTACTTC
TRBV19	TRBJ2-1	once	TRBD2	CASKGLAGGLWNEQFF	TGTGCCAGTAAGGGACTAGCGGGAGGGCTTTGGAATGAGCAGTTCTTC
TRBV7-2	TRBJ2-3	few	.	CASSLPVSNTDTQYF	TGTGCCAGCAGCTTACCTGTCTCCAACACAGATACGCAGTATTTT
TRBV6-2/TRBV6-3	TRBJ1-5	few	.	CASSDNRSNQPQHF	TGTGCCAGCTCTGACAATAGGTCAAATCAGCCCCAGCATTTT
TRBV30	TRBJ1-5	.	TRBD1	CAGGQGKNQPQHF	TGTGCCGGTGGACAGGGAAAAAATCAGCCCCAGCATTTT
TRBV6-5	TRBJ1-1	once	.	CASSYTDGGLTEAFF	TGTGCCAGCAGTTACACGGACGGTGGCCTGACTGAAGCTTTCTTT
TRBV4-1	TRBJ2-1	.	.	CASSQVAGGSKDEQFF	TGCGCCAGCAGCCAAGTGGCCGGGGGCTCAAAGGATGAGCAGTTCTTC
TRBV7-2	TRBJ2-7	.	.	CASSSRTDYGEQYF	TGTGCCAGCAGCTCCCGGACAGACTACGGGGAGCAGTACTTC
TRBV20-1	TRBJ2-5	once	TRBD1	CSASGTVTGGETQYF	TGCAGTGCTTCCGGGACAGTAACCGGCGGAGAGACCCAGTACTTC
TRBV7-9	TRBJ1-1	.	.	CASSSRDGRAFF	TGTGCCAGCAGTTCCAGGGATGGCAGGGCTTTCTTT
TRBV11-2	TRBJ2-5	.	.	CASSLEGGSGVSQYF	TGTGCCAGCAGCTTAGAGGGCGGCTCGGGGGTGAGCCAGTACTTC
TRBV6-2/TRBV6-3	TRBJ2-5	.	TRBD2	CASSLSLAGGNQETQYF	TGTGCCAGCAGCCTATCCCTAGCGGGAGGCAACCAAGAGACCCAGTACTTC
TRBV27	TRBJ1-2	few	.	CASSPLVTGNYGYTF	TGTGCCAGCAGTCCCTTGGTTACAGGGAACTATGGCTACACCTTC
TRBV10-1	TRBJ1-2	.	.	CASSPLRGDYGYTF	TGCGCCAGCAGCCCCCTCAGGGGAGACTATGGCTACACCTTC
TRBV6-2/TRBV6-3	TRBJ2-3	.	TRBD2	CASSPKWGTRSTDTQYF	TGTGCCAGCAGCCCTAAATGGGGGACTAGGAGCACAGATACGCAGTATTTT
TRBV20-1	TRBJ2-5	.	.	CSASTRRDPRGRGQETQYF	TGCAGTGCTAGCACGAGGAGGGACCCTAGAGGGCGGGGACAAGAGACCCAGTACTTC
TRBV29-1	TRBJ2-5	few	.	CSVISWTAETQYF	TGCAGCGTCATAAGTTGGACTGCTGAGACCCAGTACTTC
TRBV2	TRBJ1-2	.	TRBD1	CASRATGVSSGYTF	TGTGCCAGCAGGGCGACAGGGGTCTCCAGTGGCTACACCTTC
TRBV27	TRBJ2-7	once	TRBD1	CASSIDRGYEQYF	TGTGCCAGCAGTATAGACAGGGGCTACGAGCAGTACTTC
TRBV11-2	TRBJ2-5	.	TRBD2	CASTQPGGLETQYF	TGTGCCAGCACCCAGCCCGGGGGGTTAGAGACCCAGTACTTC
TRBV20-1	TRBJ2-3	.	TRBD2	CSARVKGLAGYTDTQYF	TGCAGTGCTAGGGTCAAGGGACTAGCGGGATACACAGATACGCAGTATTTT